The clone carrying this T cell receptor beta chain turned up a few times. The antigen remains undetermined. The data originate from a study of human T cells and chemical hapten exposure. Across the whole study: The patch tests put 0.01% DPC on the skin of the upper back and were read 6 days later.

Germline-derived CDR1 and CDR2 are ENHRY and SYGVKD. The V gene lost 1 base and the J gene lost 4 bases, with 7 bases spanning the gap. The CDR3 sequence is 13 residues long. General study results and limits: Expanded TCRs were compared with controls, and the expanded TCRs formed significantly more large CDR3 similarity clusters.

Sample time point: patch test 2, 6 weeks after DPC sensitization. Indicated treatment: therapeutic diphenylcyclopropenone sensitization with weekly scalp DPC. Blood was collected ahead of every patch test applied. From the RACE reads, TCRdb called clonotypes with MiXCR, one entry per CDR3 protein. The data contain about 78,000 distinct CDR3 sequences, 7.5% to 9.5% of them singletons. The chain recombines TRBV10-3 with TRBJ1-2; D uncertain. The sequence was obtained from a woman aged 50 to 65 with alopecia areata. Some clones in this sample may be carry-over from other donors' samples. The source material was whole blood, sampled in connection with sensitization to the hapten diphenylcyclopropenone (DPC). In DNA form, the CDR3 reads TGTGCCATCAGTGAGTACGACTCCTATGGCTACACCTTC. Protein sequence: CAISEYDSYGYTF.